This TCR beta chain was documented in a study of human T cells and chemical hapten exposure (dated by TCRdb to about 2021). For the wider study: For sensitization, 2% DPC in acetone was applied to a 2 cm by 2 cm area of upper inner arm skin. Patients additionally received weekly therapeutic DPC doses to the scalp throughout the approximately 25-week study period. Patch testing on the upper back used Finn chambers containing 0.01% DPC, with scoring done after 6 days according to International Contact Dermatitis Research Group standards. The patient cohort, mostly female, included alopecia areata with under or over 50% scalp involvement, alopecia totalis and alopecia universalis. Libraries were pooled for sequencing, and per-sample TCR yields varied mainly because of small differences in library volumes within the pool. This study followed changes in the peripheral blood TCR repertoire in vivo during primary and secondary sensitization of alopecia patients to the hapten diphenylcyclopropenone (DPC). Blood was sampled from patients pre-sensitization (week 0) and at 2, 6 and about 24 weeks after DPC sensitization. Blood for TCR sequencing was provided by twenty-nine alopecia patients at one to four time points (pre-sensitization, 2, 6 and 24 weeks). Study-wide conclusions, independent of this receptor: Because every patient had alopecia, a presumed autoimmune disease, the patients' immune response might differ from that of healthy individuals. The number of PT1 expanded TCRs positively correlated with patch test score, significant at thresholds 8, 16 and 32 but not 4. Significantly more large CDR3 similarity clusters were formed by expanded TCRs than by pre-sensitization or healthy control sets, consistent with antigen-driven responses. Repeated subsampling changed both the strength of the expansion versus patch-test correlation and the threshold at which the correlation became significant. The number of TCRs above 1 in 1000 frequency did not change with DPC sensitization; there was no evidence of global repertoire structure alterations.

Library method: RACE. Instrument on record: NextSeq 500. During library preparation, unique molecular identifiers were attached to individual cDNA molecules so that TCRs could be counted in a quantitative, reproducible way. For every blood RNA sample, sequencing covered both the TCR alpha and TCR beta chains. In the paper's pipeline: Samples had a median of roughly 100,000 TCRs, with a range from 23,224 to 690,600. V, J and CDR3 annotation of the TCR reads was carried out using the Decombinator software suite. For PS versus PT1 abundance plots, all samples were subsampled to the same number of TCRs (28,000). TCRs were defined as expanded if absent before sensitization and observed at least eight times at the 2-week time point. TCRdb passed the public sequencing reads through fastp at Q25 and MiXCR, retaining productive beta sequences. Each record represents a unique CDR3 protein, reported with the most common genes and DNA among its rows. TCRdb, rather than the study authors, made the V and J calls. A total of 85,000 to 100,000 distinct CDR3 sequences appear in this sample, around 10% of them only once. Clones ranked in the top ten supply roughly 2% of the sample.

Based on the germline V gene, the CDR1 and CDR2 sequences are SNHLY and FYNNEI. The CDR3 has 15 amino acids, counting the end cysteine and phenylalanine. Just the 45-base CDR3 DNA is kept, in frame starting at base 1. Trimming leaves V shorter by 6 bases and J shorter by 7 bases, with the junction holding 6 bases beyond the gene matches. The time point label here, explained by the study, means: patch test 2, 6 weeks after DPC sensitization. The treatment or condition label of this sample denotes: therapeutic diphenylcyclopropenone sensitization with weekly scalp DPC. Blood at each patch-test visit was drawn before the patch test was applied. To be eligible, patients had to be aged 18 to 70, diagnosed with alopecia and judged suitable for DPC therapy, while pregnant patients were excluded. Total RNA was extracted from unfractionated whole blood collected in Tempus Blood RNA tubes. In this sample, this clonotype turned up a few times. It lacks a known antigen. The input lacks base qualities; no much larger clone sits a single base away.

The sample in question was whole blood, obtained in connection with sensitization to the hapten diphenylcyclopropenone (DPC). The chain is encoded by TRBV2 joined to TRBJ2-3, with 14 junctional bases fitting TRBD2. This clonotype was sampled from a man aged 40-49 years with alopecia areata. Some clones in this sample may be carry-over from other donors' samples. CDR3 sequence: CASRRGLAGENTQYF. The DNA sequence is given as TGTGCCAGCAGGCGGGGACTAGCGGGAGAAAATACGCAGTATTTT. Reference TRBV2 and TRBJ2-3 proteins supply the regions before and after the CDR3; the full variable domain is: EPEVTQTPSHQVTQMGQEVILRCVPISNHLYFYWYRQILGQKVEFLVSFYNNEISEKSEIFDDQFSVERPDGSNFTLKIRSTKLEDSAMYFCASRRGLAGENTQYFGPGTRLTVL.